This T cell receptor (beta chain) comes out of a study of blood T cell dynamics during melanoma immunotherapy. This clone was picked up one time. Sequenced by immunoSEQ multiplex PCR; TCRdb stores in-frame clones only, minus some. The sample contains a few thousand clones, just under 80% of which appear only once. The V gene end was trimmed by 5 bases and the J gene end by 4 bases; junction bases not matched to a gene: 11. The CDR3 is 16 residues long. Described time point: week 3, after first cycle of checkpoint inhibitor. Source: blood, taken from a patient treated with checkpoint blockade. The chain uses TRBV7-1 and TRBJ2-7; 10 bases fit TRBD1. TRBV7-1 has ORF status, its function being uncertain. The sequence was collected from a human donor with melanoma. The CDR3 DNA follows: TGTGCCAGCAGCCCCCTGCCGGGACAGGGGCGGTACGAGCAGTACTTC. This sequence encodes CASSPLPGQGRYEQYF.